This T cell receptor (beta chain) was sequenced for a study of shared clonotypes between healthy human individuals. About the study: CD8 memory received one plate per donor, CD8 naive two, CD4 memory three and CD4 naive three. Study-level findings and limits: Even with large depth, rarefaction showed that sorted-subset sequencing was incomplete. How much donors shared clonotypes was expected to be affected by sequencing depth.

Turning to this clone: Its cognate antigen is unknown.

The CDR3 contains 19 residues. CDR1 SGHNT and CDR2 YENEEA come from the germline V gene. V was clipped by 6 bases and J by 0 bases; unmatched bases: 14. Across several immunoSEQ plates, the genomic DNA of each subset was split evenly. Assay used: immunoSEQ multiplex PCR; TCRdb lists only in-frame clones, some missing. The top ten clones hold 0.36% of a sample with 2 million to 3 million clones, 90% to 95% of them seen once. This chain links TRBV11-3 with TRBJ2-1, with 10 bases that match TRBD2. Sequenced input: naive CD4+ T cells from PBMCs. Subset specified: CD45RA+ positively selected. The receptor comes from a young man in good health. Some clones in this sample may be carry-over from other donors' samples. This CDR3 reads CASSPELQLAGISYNEQFF. As DNA, the CDR3 is TGTGCCAGCAGTCCCGAGCTGCAACTAGCGGGGATCTCCTACAATGAGCAGTTCTTC.